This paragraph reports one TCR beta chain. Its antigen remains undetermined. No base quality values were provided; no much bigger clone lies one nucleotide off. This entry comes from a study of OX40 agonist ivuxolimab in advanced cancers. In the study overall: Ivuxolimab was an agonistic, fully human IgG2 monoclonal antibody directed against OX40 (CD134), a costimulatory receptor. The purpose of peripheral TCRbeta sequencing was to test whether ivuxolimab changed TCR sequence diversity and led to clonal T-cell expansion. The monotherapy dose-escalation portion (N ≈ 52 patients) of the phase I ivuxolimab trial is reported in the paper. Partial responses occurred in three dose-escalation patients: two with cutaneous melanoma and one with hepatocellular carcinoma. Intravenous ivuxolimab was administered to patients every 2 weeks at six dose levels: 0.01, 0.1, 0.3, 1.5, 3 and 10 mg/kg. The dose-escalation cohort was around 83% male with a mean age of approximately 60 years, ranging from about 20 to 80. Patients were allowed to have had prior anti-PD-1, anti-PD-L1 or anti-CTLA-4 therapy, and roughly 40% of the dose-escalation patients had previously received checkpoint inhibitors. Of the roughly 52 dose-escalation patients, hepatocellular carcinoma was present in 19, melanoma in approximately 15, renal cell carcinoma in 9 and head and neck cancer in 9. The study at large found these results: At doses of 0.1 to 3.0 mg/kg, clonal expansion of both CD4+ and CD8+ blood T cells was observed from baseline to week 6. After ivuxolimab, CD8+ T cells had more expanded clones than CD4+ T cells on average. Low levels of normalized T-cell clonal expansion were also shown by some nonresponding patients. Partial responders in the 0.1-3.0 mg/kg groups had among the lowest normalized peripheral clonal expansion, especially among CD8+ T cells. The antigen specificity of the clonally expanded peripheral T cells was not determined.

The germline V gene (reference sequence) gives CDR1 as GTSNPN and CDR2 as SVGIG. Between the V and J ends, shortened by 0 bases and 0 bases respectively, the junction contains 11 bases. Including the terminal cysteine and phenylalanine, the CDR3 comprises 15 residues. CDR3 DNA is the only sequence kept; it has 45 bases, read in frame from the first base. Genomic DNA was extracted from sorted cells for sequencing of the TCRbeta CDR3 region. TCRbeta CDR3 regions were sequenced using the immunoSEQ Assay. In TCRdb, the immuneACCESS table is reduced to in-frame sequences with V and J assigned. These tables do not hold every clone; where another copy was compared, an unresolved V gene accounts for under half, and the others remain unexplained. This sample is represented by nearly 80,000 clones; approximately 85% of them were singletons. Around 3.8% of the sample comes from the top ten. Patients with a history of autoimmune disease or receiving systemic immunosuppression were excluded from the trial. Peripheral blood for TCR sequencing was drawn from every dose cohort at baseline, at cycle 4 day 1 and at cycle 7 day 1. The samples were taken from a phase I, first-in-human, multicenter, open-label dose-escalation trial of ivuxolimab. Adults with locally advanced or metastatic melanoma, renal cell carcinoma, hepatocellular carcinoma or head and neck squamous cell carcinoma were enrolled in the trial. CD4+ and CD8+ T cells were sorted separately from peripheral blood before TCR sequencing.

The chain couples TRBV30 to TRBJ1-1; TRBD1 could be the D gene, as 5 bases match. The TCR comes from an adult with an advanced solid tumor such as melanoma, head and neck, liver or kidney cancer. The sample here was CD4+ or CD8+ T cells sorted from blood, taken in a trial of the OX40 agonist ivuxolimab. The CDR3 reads CAWSVKGVVNTEAFF. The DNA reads TGTGCCTGGAGTGTTAAAGGGGTTGTGAACACTGAAGCTTTCTTT.